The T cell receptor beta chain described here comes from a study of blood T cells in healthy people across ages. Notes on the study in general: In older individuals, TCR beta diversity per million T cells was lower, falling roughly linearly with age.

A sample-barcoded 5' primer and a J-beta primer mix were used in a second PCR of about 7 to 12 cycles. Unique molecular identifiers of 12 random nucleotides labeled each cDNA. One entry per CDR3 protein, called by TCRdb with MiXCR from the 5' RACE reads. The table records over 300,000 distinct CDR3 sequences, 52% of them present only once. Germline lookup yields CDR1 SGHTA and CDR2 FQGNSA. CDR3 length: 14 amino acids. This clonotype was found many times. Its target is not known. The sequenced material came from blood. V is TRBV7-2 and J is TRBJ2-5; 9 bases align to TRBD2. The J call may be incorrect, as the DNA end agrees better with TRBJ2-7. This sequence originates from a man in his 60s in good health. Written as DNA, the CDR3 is TGTGCCAGCAGCTTCGACGGGACTAGCCTCGAGCAGTACTTC. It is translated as CASSFDGTSLEQYF.